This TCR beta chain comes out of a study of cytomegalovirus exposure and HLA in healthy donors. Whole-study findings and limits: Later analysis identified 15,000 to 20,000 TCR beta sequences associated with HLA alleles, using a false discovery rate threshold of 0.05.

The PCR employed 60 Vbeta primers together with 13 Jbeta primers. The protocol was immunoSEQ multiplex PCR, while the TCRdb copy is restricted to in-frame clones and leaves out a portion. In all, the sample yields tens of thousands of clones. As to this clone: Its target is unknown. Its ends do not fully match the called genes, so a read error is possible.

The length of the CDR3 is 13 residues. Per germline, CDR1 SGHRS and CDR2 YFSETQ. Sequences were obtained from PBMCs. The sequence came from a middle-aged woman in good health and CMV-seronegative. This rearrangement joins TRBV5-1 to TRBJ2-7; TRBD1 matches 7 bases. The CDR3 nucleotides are TGCGCCACCTCACCGGGACAGAACTACGAGCAGTCCTTC. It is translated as CATSPGQNYEQSF. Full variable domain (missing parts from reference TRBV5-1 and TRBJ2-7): KAGVTQTPRYLIKTRGQQVTLSCSPISGHRSVSWYQQTPGQGLQFLFEYFSETQRNKGNFPGRFSGRQFSNSRSEMNVSTLELGDSALYLCATSPGQNYEQSFGPGTRLTVT.